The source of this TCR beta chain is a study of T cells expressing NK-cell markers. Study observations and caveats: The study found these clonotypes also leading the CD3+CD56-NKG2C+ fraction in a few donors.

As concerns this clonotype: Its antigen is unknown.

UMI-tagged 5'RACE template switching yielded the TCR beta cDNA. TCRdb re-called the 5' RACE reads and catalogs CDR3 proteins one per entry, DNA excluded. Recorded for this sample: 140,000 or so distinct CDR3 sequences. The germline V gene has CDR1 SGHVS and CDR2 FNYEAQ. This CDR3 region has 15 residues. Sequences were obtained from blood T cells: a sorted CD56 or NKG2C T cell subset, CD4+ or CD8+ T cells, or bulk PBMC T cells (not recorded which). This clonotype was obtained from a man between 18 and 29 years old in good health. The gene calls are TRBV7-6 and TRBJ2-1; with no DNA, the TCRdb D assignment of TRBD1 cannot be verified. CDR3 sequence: CASSRGGGAYNEQFF.